The clone carrying this TCR beta chain was counted once. Its antigen is undetermined. The source of the sample is a study of early stage breast cancer tumors. Study background: The ER+/PR+/HER2- tumors included roughly eight ductal and a few lobular carcinomas. Each sample averaged approximately 10-fold read coverage. The study, taken as a whole, reports: Tumors had roughly 2.4-fold higher T cell density and higher clonality than adjacent normal breast tissue.

Some clones are missing from TCRdb's copy, which holds only in-frame ones; the method was immunoSEQ multiplex PCR. The sample shows around 30,000 clones, roughly four fifths of them seen only once. The CDR3 covers 15 residues. The germline V gene encodes CDR1 WSHSY and CDR2 SAAADI. V lost 11 bases, J lost 5 bases, and 13 bases stayed unmatched. The chain couples TRBV10-2 to TRBJ2-7; 12 bases are shared with TRBD2. Source material: breast tumor tissue. The TCR was taken from a young adult with breast cancer. The CDR3 DNA follows: TGCGCCTCTTGGGGGGCTAGCGGGAGGGGAGACGAGCAGTACTTC. Translated: CASWGASGRGDEQYF.